This TCR beta chain was sequenced in a study of graft-versus-host responses after intestinal transplantation. This clone was recorded only once. Graft-derived tissue was subjected to processing to liberate intraepithelial and lamina propria lymphocytes. Libraries were prepared by immunoSEQ multiplex PCR; TCRdb keeps only in-frame clonotypes and omits some of them. The sample yields more than 13,000 clones, approximately 70% seen once. Sequenced here: ileum tissue, sampled 717 days after intestinal transplantation. This receptor was obtained from a human patient who received an intestinal transplant, so some T cells may come from the graft donor.

The CDR3 DNA reads TGTGCCAGCAGCTTAATAGGGCAGTACACTGAAGCTTTCTTT. Amino acid sequence: CASSLIGQYTEAFF. The rearrangement joins TRBV7-2 to TRBJ1-1; D gene uncertain. The CDR3 consists of 14 residues. V was pared by 2 bases and J by 3 bases, with 10 bases between. Germline V gene lookup returns CDR1 SGHTA and CDR2 FQGNSA.